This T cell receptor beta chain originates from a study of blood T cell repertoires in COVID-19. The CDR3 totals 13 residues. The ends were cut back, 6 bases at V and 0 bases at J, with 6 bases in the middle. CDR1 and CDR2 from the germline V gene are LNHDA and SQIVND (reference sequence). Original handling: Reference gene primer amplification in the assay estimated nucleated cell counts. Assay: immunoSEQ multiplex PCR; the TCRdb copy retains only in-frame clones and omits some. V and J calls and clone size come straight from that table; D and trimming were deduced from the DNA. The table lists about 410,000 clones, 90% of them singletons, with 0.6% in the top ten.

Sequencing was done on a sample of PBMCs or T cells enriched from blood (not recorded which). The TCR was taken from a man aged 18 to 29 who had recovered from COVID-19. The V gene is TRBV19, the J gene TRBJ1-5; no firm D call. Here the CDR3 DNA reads TGTGCCAGTAGCGACTATAGCAATCAGCCCCAGCATTTT. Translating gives CASSDYSNQPQHF.